This TCR beta chain came from a study of T cells in Graves' hyperthyroidism and ophthalmopathy. Germline trimming cut 4 bases from V and 3 bases from J; bases unmatched to any gene: 4. The length of the CDR3 is 14 residues. Germline CDR1 and CDR2: SGHDT and YYEEEE. On this clonotype itself: It may be a read error: a sequence one base away is much more abundant.

Amplified regions were TCR beta CDR3 sequences from RNA transcripts. An initial round of RT-PCR targeting the TCR CDR3 relied on the HTBI primer set. TCRdb re-called the multiplex PCR reads with MiXCR, one entry per CDR3 protein. The repertoire holds 500,000 to 650,000 distinct CDR3 sequences, with approximately 14% as singletons. V gene TRBV5-6 combines with J gene TRBJ2-7, with 10 bases aligning to TRBD2. The sample was blood. This clonotype was sampled from a woman between 50 and 59 years old with Graves' ophthalmopathy. The CDR3: CASSPSGSNYEQYF. CDR3 in DNA: TGTGCCAGCAGCCCTAGCGGGAGTAACTACGAGCAGTACTTC.